Described below is a single TCR beta chain sequence and its context. Antigen unknown. This record comes from a study of T cell responses to AZD1222 COVID-19 vaccine. Study observations and caveats: Spike-wide coverage was observed for vaccine-associated CD4 TCRs, with dominant responses at 160-218 and 743-854. Donors in the cohort were predominantly white British and more often female, and clonal diversity was possibly underestimated. Repertoire sampling was restricted to post-peak T cell response timepoints.

Using immunoSEQ multiplex PCR, the repertoire was profiled, and TCRdb retains in-frame clones only, with some absent. This sample carries 100,000 to 150,000 clones, roughly 89% of them seen once, and the ten largest clones take 7.1%. Germline V gene sequence: CDR1 MNHEY, CDR2 SMNVEV (reference sequence). Trimming removed 5 bases at V and 6 bases at J, with 20 bases between. The CDR3 totals 15 residues. This rearrangement joins TRBV27 to TRBJ2-7; no clear D gene. The TCR comes from an adult who received the AZD1222 COVID-19 vaccine. Sequencing was performed on peripheral blood, taken 28 days after the second AZD1222 dose. CDR3 in DNA: TGTGCCAGCAGTCCCCGACAATCTTTGTCCCGCGAGCAGTACTTC. Translated: CASSPRQSLSREQYF.